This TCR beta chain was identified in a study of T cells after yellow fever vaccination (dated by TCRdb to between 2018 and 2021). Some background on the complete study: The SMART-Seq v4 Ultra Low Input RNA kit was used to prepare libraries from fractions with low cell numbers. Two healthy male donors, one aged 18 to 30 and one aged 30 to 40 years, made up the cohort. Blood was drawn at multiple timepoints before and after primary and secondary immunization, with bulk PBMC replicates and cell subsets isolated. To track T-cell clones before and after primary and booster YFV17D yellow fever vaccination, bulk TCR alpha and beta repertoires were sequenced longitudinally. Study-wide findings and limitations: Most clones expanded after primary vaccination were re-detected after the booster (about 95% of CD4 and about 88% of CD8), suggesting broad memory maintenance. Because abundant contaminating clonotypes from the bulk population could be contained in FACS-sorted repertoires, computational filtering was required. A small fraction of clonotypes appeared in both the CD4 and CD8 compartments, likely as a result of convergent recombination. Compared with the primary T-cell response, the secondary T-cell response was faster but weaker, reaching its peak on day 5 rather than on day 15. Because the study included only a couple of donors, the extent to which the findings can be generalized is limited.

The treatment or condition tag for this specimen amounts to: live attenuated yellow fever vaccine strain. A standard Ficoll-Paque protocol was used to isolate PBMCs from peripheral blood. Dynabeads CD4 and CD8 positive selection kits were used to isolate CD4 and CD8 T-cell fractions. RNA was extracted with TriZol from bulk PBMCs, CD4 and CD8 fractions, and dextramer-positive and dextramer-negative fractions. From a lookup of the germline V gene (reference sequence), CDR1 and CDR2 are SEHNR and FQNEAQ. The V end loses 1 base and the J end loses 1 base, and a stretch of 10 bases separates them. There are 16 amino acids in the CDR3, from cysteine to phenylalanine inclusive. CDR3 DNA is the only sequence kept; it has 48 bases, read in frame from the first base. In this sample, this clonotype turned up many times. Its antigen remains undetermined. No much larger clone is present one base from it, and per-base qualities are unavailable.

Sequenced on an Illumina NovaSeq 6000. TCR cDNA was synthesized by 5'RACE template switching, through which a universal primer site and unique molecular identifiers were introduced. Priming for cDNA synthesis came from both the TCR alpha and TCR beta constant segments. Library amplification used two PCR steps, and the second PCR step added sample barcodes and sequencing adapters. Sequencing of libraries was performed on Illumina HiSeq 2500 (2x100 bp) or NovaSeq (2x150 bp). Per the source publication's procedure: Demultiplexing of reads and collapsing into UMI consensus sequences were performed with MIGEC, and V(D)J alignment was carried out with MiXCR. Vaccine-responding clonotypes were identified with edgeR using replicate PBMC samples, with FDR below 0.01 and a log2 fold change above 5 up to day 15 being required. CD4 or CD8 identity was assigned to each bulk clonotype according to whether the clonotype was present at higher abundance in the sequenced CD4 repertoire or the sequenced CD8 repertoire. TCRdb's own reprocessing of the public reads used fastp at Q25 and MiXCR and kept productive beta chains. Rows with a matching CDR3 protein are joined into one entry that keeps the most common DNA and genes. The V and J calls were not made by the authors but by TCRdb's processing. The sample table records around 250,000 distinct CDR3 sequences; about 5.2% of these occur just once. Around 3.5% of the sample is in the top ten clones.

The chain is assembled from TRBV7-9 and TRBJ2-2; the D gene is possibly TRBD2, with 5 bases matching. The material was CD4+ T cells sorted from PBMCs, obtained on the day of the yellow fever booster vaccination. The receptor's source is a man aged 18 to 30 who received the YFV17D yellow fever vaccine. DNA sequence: TGTGCCAGCAGCTTAGGCCGAGGACTGAACACCGGGGAGCTGTTTTTT. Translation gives CASSLGRGLNTGELFF.